These T cell receptor beta chains were read from a single sample in a study of blood T cells in healthy people across ages. One entry per CDR3 protein results from TCRdb running MiXCR on the 5' RACE reads. The sample consists of fewer than 900,000 distinct CDR3 sequences, about 36% of them appearing once. The sample comprised blood. These receptors were obtained from a man aged 18 to 30 in good health. The CDR3 runs from the conserved cysteine through the conserved F or W. Fields, in order: CDR3 length, V gene, J gene, clone size, D gene, CDR3 protein, CDR3 DNA. D genes are given only for firm matches. Size tells how often a clone was seen (once, few, many) or the class of an expanded clone, and some rows leave it out.

cdr3_length: 15; v_call: TRBV14; j_call: TRBJ1-6; clone_size: NA; d_call: NA; cdr3_aa: CASSISHSYNSPLHF; cdr3_nt: TGTGCCAGCAGCATCAGCCACTCCTATAATTCACCCCTCCACTTT
cdr3_length: 13; v_call: TRBV12-3/TRBV12-4; j_call: TRBJ2-3; clone_size: NA; d_call: NA; cdr3_aa: CASRQVAADTQYF; cdr3_nt: TGTGCCAGCAGACAGGTGGCAGCAGATACGCAGTATTTT
cdr3_length: 14; v_call: TRBV3-1; j_call: TRBJ1-1; clone_size: NA; d_call: NA; cdr3_aa: CASSQVYRDTEAFF; cdr3_nt: TGTGCCAGCAGCCAAGTTTACAGGGACACTGAAGCTTTCTTT
cdr3_length: 14; v_call: TRBV12-3/TRBV12-4; j_call: TRBJ2-2; clone_size: NA; d_call: NA; cdr3_aa: CASTQQGPTGKLFF; cdr3_nt: TGTGCCAGCACCCAGCAGGGCCCCACCGGGAAGCTGTTTTTT
cdr3_length: 14; v_call: TRBV2; j_call: TRBJ1-2; clone_size: few; d_call: TRBD1; cdr3_aa: CASTIQGANYGYTF; cdr3_nt: TGTGCCAGCACAATACAGGGGGCGAACTATGGCTACACCTTC
cdr3_length: 13; v_call: TRBV30; j_call: TRBJ2-7; clone_size: few; d_call: TRBD1; cdr3_aa: CAWERDRAYEQYF; cdr3_nt: TGTGCCTGGGAGCGGGACAGGGCCTACGAGCAGTACTTC
cdr3_length: 16; v_call: TRBV4-1; j_call: TRBJ2-3; clone_size: NA; d_call: TRBD1; cdr3_aa: CASSQEYRGPTDTQYF; cdr3_nt: TGCGCCAGCAGCCAAGAATACAGGGGCCCTACAGATACGCAGTATTTT
cdr3_length: 14; v_call: TRBV5-1; j_call: TRBJ2-7; clone_size: many; d_call: TRBD2; cdr3_aa: CASSPGLESLEQYF; cdr3_nt: TGCGCCAGCAGCCCCGGACTAGAAAGCCTCGAGCAGTACTTC
cdr3_length: 12; v_call: TRBV20-1; j_call: TRBJ2-5; clone_size: NA; d_call: NA; cdr3_aa: CSGGFGGETQYF; cdr3_nt: TGCAGTGGCGGATTCGGGGGAGAGACCCAGTACTTC
cdr3_length: 11; v_call: TRBV2; j_call: TRBJ2-4; clone_size: NA; d_call: NA; cdr3_aa: CATRGGNIQYF; cdr3_nt: TGTGCCACCCGAGGGGGAAACATTCAGTACTTC
cdr3_length: 13; v_call: TRBV5-1; j_call: TRBJ2-1; clone_size: many; d_call: NA; cdr3_aa: CASSIGGDNEQFF; cdr3_nt: TGCGCCAGCAGTATAGGGGGGGACAATGAGCAGTTCTTC
cdr3_length: 14; v_call: TRBV20-1; j_call: TRBJ2-5; clone_size: NA; d_call: TRBD2; cdr3_aa: CSAGLAGSQETQYF; cdr3_nt: TGCAGTGCCGGACTAGCGGGGAGCCAAGAGACCCAGTACTTC
cdr3_length: 16; v_call: TRBV20-1; j_call: TRBJ1-5; clone_size: few; d_call: TRBD1; cdr3_aa: CSAYRGDRYSNQPQHF; cdr3_nt: TGCAGTGCCTACCGTGGGGACAGGTATAGCAATCAGCCCCAGCATTTT
cdr3_length: 13; v_call: TRBV9; j_call: TRBJ2-5; clone_size: few; d_call: NA; cdr3_aa: CASSVEDYETQYF; cdr3_nt: TGTGCCAGCAGCGTAGAGGACTATGAGACCCAGTACTTC
cdr3_length: 15; v_call: TRBV4-3; j_call: TRBJ2-1; clone_size: once; d_call: NA; cdr3_aa: CASSQVVGENNEQFF; cdr3_nt: TGCGCCAGCAGCCAAGTGGTAGGGGAGAACAATGAGCAGTTCTTC